The clone carrying this TCR beta chain was observed a few times. No antigen is known for it. This specimen belongs to a study of cytomegalovirus exposure and HLA in healthy donors. Study outcomes and limitations: The study recorded 164 TCR beta chains that were cytomegalovirus-associated.

The PCR had 60 Vbeta and 13 Jbeta primers. Data came from immunoSEQ multiplex PCR; TCRdb stores just in-frame clones and leaves some out. Counted here are 150,000 to 200,000 clones, 9.5% to 15% occurring once; the ten biggest clones make up 7.8%. Germline V gene data show CDR1 as LGHNA and CDR2 as YSLEER. The CDR3 is made up of 14 amino acids. Between the trimmed V and J ends, which lost 0 bases and 6 bases, there was a span of 11 bases. Sample: PBMCs. The chain uses TRBV4-3 and TRBJ1-1; D unresolved. This TCR was recovered from a man aged 50 or older in good health and CMV-seropositive. The CDR3 reads CASSQEVWSPEAFF. The CDR3 DNA reads as TGCGCCAGCAGCCAAGAGGTGTGGAGCCCTGAAGCTTTCTTT.